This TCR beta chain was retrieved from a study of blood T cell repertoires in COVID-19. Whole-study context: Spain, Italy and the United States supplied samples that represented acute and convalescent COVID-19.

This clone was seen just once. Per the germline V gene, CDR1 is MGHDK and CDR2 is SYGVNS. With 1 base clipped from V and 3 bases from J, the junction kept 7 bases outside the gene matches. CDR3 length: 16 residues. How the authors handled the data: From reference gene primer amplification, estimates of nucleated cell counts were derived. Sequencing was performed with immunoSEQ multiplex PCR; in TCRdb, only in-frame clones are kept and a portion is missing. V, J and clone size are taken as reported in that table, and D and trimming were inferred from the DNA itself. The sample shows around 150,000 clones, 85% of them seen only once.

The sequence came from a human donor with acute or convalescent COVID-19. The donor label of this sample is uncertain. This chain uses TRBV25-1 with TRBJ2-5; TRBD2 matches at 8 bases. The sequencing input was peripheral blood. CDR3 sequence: CASSESQRGTKETQYF. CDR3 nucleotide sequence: TGTGCCAGCAGTGAATCCCAGCGGGGGACCAAAGAGACCCAGTACTTC.